Described below is a single TCR beta chain sequence and its context. Its cognate antigen is unknown. The data were taken from a study of cytomegalovirus exposure and HLA in healthy donors. Broader study findings: In a later analysis, HLA-C alleles had the fewest associated TCRs, DRB1 alleles the most.

Primers: 60 Vbeta forward and 13 Jbeta reverse. Only in-frame clones appear in the TCRdb table, and some are missing; sequencing was by immunoSEQ multiplex PCR. The sample comprises more than 150,000 clones, 78% of which are singletons, and 6% rests with the top ten. After removal of 4 bases from V and 3 bases from J, the junction contained 4 bases not matched to a gene. CDR1 is MRHNA and CDR2 is SNTAGT in the germline V gene. CDR3 length: 14 amino acids. V gene TRBV6-4 combines with J gene TRBJ2-7; 9 bases agree with TRBD1. The specimen was PBMCs. The TCR originated in a woman in her twenties or thirties in good health and CMV-seropositive. This chain's CDR3 is CASSAYRGHYEQYF. For the CDR3, the DNA is TGTGCCAGCAGTGCCTACAGGGGGCACTACGAGCAGTACTTC.